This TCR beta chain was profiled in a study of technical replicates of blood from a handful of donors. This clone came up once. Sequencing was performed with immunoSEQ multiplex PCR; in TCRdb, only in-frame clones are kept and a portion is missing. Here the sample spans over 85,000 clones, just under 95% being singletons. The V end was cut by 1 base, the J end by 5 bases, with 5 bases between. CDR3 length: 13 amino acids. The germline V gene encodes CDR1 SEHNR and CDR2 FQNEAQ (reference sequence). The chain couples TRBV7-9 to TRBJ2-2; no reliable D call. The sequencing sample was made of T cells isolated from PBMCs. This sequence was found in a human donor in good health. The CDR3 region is CASSLVFTGELFF. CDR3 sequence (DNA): TGTGCCAGCAGCTTAGTATTTACCGGGGAGCTGTTTTTT.